This T cell receptor beta chain was recovered during a study of blood T cell repertoires in COVID-19. Study background: From T cells, B-cell-depleted T cells, or PBMCs came the material, which was cDNA or gDNA.

Trimming removed 1 base at V and 2 bases at J, with 8 bases between. Germline V gene data show CDR1 as SGHDN and CDR2 as FVKESK. The CDR3 is made up of 14 amino acids. This table comes from immunoSEQ multiplex PCR, and its TCRdb copy is limited to in-frame clones, with some not included. The sample contains 200,000 to 250,000 clones, 84% of which appear only once. Input material: peripheral blood. This receptor was identified in a woman between 35 and 50 years old who had recovered from COVID-19. The V and J genes are TRBV14 and TRBJ1-2; no firm D call. CDR3 in amino acids: CASSQVPGNYGYTF. The CDR3, as DNA: TGTGCCAGCAGCCAAGTCCCGGGAAACTATGGCTACACCTTC.